What follows describes a single TCR beta chain. The antigen remains unidentified. This entry comes from a study of T cells in Graves' hyperthyroidism and ophthalmopathy. RNA transcripts yielded amplified TCR beta CDR3 regions. The primer set for the first-round RT-PCR of the TCR CDR3 was HTBI. TCRdb reprocessed the multiplex PCR reads via MiXCR and lists one record per CDR3 protein. The table includes about 460,000 distinct CDR3 sequences, 22% detected once. The study left out patients who had uncontrolled infection, other autoimmune disease, pregnancy or lactation. The CDR3 spans 15 residues. Trimming pared 1 base from V and 5 bases from J, leaving 13 bases between. CDR1 is SGHNT, CDR2 YENEEA, per germline. The study, taken as a whole, reports: Ophthalmopathy got predicted by the model a median roughly 6.1 months before its onset.

Sequencing used blood. V gene TRBV11-3 combines with J gene TRBJ2-3; TRBD1 is a possible D gene (5 bases). The receptor's source is a woman between 70 and 85 years old with Graves' ophthalmopathy. CDR3 coding DNA: TGTGCCAGCAGCTTAGCGTCAGGGTTTCAAGATACGCAGTATTTT. This encodes CASSLASGFQDTQYF.